This T cell receptor (beta chain) was observed in a study of T cell changes during pregnancy in multiple sclerosis. There are 16 residues in the CDR3. Trimming removed 1 base from V and 3 bases from J; junction bases left unmatched: 7. Germline V gene sequence: CDR1 SGHTA, CDR2 FQGNSA. The repertoire was sequenced with immunoSEQ multiplex PCR; TCRdb's copy has only in-frame clones and lacks some. The sample lists some 60,000 clones, over 75% occurring once. V and J are TRBV7-2 and TRBJ2-7, with 9 bases aligning to TRBD2. The origin of this receptor is a female donor with multiple sclerosis, enrolled in a pregnancy study. This specimen was peripheral blood, taken before pregnancy. CDR3 sequence: CASSLDGKLAGYEQYF. The CDR3, as DNA: TGTGCCAGCAGCTTAGATGGCAAACTAGCGGGCTACGAGCAGTACTTC.